Listed below are T cell receptor beta chains from one sample, sequenced in a study of CD8 T cells in Susac syndrome. TCRdb independently ran MiXCR on the immunoSEQ multiplex PCR reads; one entry per CDR3 protein. The sample shows about 120,000 distinct CDR3 sequences, about 93% of them seen only once. The sample was CD4+ T cells from PBMCs. Receptor source: a human donor in good health. CDR3s include the opening cysteine and the closing phenylalanine or tryptophan. The D gene is left open where the match is weak. Clone size is not always given. Where it is, it says once, few, many or a class for expanded clones.

clone_size	v_call	d_call	j_call	cdr3_nt	cdr3_aa
.	TRBV10-2	.	TRBJ1-1	TGCGCCAGCAGTGAGCGGGACCTAGGGAGTACTGAAGCTTTCTTT	CASSERDLGSTEAFF
.	TRBV29-1	.	TRBJ2-4	TGCAGCGTTGATTCCTGGCCTAAAAACATTCAGTACTTC	CSVDSWPKNIQYF
.	TRBV6-1	TRBD1	TRBJ1-5	TGTGCCAGCTCAATGGACAGGGGGCCCCGGGGCAATCAGCCCCAGCATTTT	CASSMDRGPRGNQPQHF
.	TRBV5-4	TRBD2	TRBJ2-1	TGTGCCAGCAGTCCGGGACTAGCGGGTGTTAGCTCCTACAATGAGCAGTTCTTC	CASSPGLAGVSSYNEQFF
.	TRBV6-2/TRBV6-3	TRBD2	TRBJ2-7	TGTGCCAGCAGTTACGGGCTAGCGGGGGACTACGAGCAGTACTTC	CASSYGLAGDYEQYF
.	TRBV4-1	TRBD2	TRBJ2-7	TGCGCCAGCAGCTGGACTAAAAAAGCGGGAGAAGGCGAGCAGTACTTC	CASSWTKKAGEGEQYF
.	TRBV12-3/TRBV12-4	TRBD2	TRBJ2-1	TGTGCCAGCAGTACCGGGACTACGCAGTTCTTC	CASSTGTTQFF
.	TRBV4-3	.	TRBJ1-6	TGCGCCAGCAGCCAAGATCGCCTATATAATTCACCCCTCCACTTT	CASSQDRLYNSPLHF
.	TRBV19	.	TRBJ1-5	TGTGCCAGTGGAGGAGGGATAAATCAGCCCCAGCATTTT	CASGGGINQPQHF
.	TRBV28	.	TRBJ1-2	TGTGCCAGCAGTTTTGGGAACCTTACGCCCTACACCTTC	CASSFGNLTPYTF
once	TRBV20-1	TRBD1	TRBJ1-1	TGCAGTGCTAAGGAACCCGGGACAGTGACTATGAACACTGAAGCTTTCTTT	CSAKEPGTVTMNTEAFF
once	TRBV3-1	TRBD2	TRBJ2-1	TGTGCCAGCACTTTACGGGCGGGAGGTTCCAATGAGCAGTTCTTC	CASTLRAGGSNEQFF
.	TRBV6-5	TRBD2	TRBJ2-1	TGTGCCAGCAGTGGACTAGCGGGAGGGTCCAATGAGCAGTTCTTC	CASSGLAGGSNEQFF
.	TRBV5-1	.	TRBJ1-1	TGCGCCAGCAGCTTTGCAGGCATGAACACTGAAGCTTTCTTT	CASSFAGMNTEAFF
.	TRBV7-6	.	TRBJ2-7	TGTGCCAGCAGCTCTCAACCCGGGACTGCAACCTACGAGCAGTACTTC	CASSSQPGTATYEQYF
.	TRBV20-1	.	TRBJ2-5	TGCAGTGCTCATCGGGCAGCTCAAGAGACCCAGTACTTC	CSAHRAAQETQYF
.	TRBV29-1	TRBD2	TRBJ2-3	TGCAGCGCTAAGCGGGAGGCAGATACGCAGTATTTT	CSAKREADTQYF
.	TRBV12-3/TRBV12-4	TRBD2	TRBJ2-7	TGTGCCAGCAAAATTGGGACTAGAGTGAGCGAGCAGTACTTC	CASKIGTRVSEQYF
.	TRBV7-6	TRBD1	TRBJ1-1	TGTGCCAGCAGCTTGCACCCAACAGGGGAAAGTGGAGCTTTCTTT	CASSLHPTGESGAFF
.	TRBV10-3	TRBD1	TRBJ2-1	TGTGCCATCGCTTATGGGACAGGGAACAATGAGCAGTTCTTC	CAIAYGTGNNEQFF
.	TRBV12-3/TRBV12-4	TRBD1	TRBJ2-5	TGTGCCAGCAGCGGGACAGGGGTTGCGACCCAGTACTTC	CASSGTGVATQYF
.	TRBV2	TRBD2	TRBJ2-1	TGTGCCAGCAGTCCCTCGGGACTAGCGAGCAATGAGCAGTTCTTC	CASSPSGLASNEQFF
once	TRBV5-4	.	TRBJ2-3	TGTGCCAGCAGCCCATCTAGCGACGCCACAGATACGCAGTATTTT	CASSPSSDATDTQYF
.	TRBV7-2	.	TRBJ1-1	TGTGCCAGCAGCTTAGGACAGTACAGAGAAGCTTTCTTT	CASSLGQYREAFF
.	TRBV5-6	.	TRBJ2-5	TGTGCCAGCAGCGTATCGGGATTCTTAGAGACCCAGTACTTC	CASSVSGFLETQYF
.	TRBV6-5	.	TRBJ1-1	TGTGCCAGCAGTTACTTGGCGGGGAACACTGAAGCTTTCTTT	CASSYLAGNTEAFF
.	TRBV7-9	.	TRBJ2-5	TGTGCCAGCAGCCGGGGCTCGCCCCGACAAGAGACCCAGTACTTC	CASSRGSPRQETQYF
.	TRBV3-1	.	TRBJ2-7	TGTGCCAGCAGCCAACGCGGGACGGTATACGAGCAGTACTTC	CASSQRGTVYEQYF
.	TRBV29-1	TRBD1	TRBJ1-1	TGCAGCGTTGGTTTTGCAGGGGGAGAAGCTTTCTTT	CSVGFAGGEAFF
.	TRBV18	.	TRBJ1-2	TGTGCCAGCTCACCCGGGGGAAACAACTATGGCTACACCTTC	CASSPGGNNYGYTF
.	TRBV5-1	.	TRBJ1-1	TGCGCCAGCAGCTGGGGAACCCAGAACACTGAAGCTTTCTTT	CASSWGTQNTEAFF
.	TRBV30	TRBD1	TRBJ2-7	TGTGCCTGGAGTCGCGACAGGGGCTACGAGCAGTACTTC	CAWSRDRGYEQYF
.	TRBV19	.	TRBJ2-3	TGTGCCAGTAGTATTCGTCTGGGAGATACGCAGTATTTT	CASSIRLGDTQYF
.	TRBV28	.	TRBJ1-2	TGTGCCAGCAGGTCCACTGACAGTAGTGGCTACACCTTC	CASRSTDSSGYTF
once	TRBV20-1	TRBD1	TRBJ2-7	TGCAGTGCTAGCTCCGGGACAGGGGTTGGCGAGCAGTACTTC	CSASSGTGVGEQYF
.	TRBV29-1	.	TRBJ2-5	TGCAGCGTTGAGGGCTCCGGGAAGACCCAGTACTTC	CSVEGSGKTQYF
.	TRBV5-1	.	TRBJ1-1	TGCGCCAGCAGCTTGGGTGAGGGGACTGAAGCTTTCTTT	CASSLGEGTEAFF
.	TRBV18	TRBD2	TRBJ2-7	TGTGCCAGCTCACCACCTCCGGGGACTAGCAGCAGCTCCTACGAGCAGTACTTC	CASSPPPGTSSSSYEQYF
.	TRBV9	TRBD1	TRBJ1-1	TGTGCCAGCAGCCTCGGTCCCGGGACAGGGGGCACTGAAGCTTTCTTT	CASSLGPGTGGTEAFF
once	TRBV29-1	.	TRBJ2-7	TGCAGCGTTGCCCGGACCAGCAGGTCCTACGAGCAGTACTTC	CSVARTSRSYEQYF
.	TRBV20-1	.	TRBJ1-6	TGCAGTGCTAGAGAATTGGGGGTCGGGGTTTCTTCACCCCTCCACTTT	CSARELGVGVSSPLHF
.	TRBV7-2	.	TRBJ2-4	TGTGCCAGCAGCTTAGCGGGCCCGTACCAGGCCAAAAACATTCAGTACTTC	CASSLAGPYQAKNIQYF
.	TRBV7-9	.	TRBJ2-7	TGTGCCAGCTTGGGGGGATCCTACGAGCAGTACTTC	CASLGGSYEQYF
.	TRBV10-3	TRBD1	TRBJ2-3	TGTGCCATCAGCCGCCTACAGGGGCCGAGCACAGATACGCAGTATTTT	CAISRLQGPSTDTQYF
.	TRBV9	.	TRBJ1-3	TGTGCCAGCAGCGTCCACCCGGGAAACACCATATATTTT	CASSVHPGNTIYF